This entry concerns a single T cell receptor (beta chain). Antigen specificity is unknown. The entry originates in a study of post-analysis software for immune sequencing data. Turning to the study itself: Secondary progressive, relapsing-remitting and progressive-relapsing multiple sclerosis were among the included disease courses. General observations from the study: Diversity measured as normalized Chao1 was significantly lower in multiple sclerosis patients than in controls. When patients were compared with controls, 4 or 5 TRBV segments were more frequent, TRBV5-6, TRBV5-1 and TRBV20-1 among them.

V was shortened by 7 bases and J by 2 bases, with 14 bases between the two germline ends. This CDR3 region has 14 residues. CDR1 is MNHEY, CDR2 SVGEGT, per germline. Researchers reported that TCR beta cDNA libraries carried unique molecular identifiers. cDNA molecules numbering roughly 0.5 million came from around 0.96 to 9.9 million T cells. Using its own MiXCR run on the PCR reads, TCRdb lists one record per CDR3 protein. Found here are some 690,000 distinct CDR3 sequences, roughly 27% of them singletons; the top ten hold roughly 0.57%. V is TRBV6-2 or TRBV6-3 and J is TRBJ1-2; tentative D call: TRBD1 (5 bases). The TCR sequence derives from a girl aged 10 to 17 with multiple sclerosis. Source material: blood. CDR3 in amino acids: CASTLPAGNYGYTF. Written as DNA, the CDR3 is TGTGCCAGCACCCTGCCGGCAGGGAACTATGGCTACACCTTC.